This T cell receptor (beta chain) was sequenced for a study of shared clonotypes between healthy human individuals. The test was conducted at deep level. Method: immunoSEQ multiplex PCR; TCRdb's copy keeps in-frame clones and lacks some. The top ten clones hold around 1.7% of a sample with around 2,000,000 clones, under 95% of them seen once. As to this clone: The antigen remains unidentified.

This CDR3 is built from 14 residues. Germline V gene data show CDR1 as ENHRY and CDR2 as SYGVKD. Unmatched junction bases numbered 9, after V lost 10 bases and J lost 4 bases. CD8 cells regarded as naive lacked CD45RO, were positively chosen for CCR7, and omitted terminally differentiated effector memory CD45RA+ cells. The study drew all its donors from Caucasian adults living in Nashville, Tennessee. General study findings and limits: The generation probabilities recorded for non-shared clonotypes fell below those of clonotypes shared by all four donors. Although depth was large, rarefaction showed that sequencing of the sorted subsets was incomplete.

The rearrangement links TRBV10-3 to TRBJ2-1; 8 nucleotides line up with TRBD2. Sequencing was performed on naive CD8+ T cells from PBMCs. The receptor was derived from a man aged 18 to 29 in good health. Some clones in this sample may be carry-over from other donors' samples. The CDR3 nucleotides read TGTGCCAGCTCAGCGGGAGTTGGTTACAATGAGCAGTTCTTC. As protein: CASSAGVGYNEQFF.